The sequence of this T cell receptor (beta chain) was determined in a study of T cells in tuberculosis. Produced via immunoSEQ multiplex PCR; TCRdb's table is partial and in-frame only. This sample has 88,000 or so clones; approximately 91% occur once, and the top ten carry approximately 2%. Germline lookup yields CDR1 SGHRS and CDR2 YFSETQ. The ends were cut back, 4 bases at V and 10 bases at J, with 14 bases in the middle. CDR3 size: 13 residues. After thawing and overnight rest, PBMC were stained with GMM-loaded CD1B tetramer, viability dye and anti-CD3 for sorting. The lipid loaded on the CD1B tetramers was C32 glucose monomycolate from Rhodococcus equi.

The clonotype originates from an adult woman with latent tuberculosis. The chain carries TRBV5-1 and TRBJ2-2; D might be TRBD2 (7 bases). Sequences were obtained from CD1b-GMM tetramer-negative cells sorted from PBMCs. This CDR3 is CASSPRGGVELFF. The CDR3 DNA reads TGCGCCAGCAGCCCGAGGGGGGGTGTGGAGCTGTTTTTT.